The rows below give T cell receptor beta chains drawn from one sample of a study of T-cell reconstitution after alpha-beta-depleted transplantation in children. A single record per CDR3 protein comes from TCRdb applying MiXCR to the PCR reads. The repertoire holds approximately 650,000 distinct CDR3 sequences, with around 13% as singletons. The sequences come from PBMCs, collected before TCRalphabeta/CD19-depleted stem cell transplant. These receptor sequences come from a girl aged 2 to 10 with congenital amegakaryocytic thrombocytopenia, due to receive a stem cell transplant. CDR3s leave out the opening cysteine and the closing phenylalanine or tryptophan.

V	J	CDR3
TRBV12-3/TRBV12-4	TRBJ1-2	ASTEQGSGGVGYT
TRBV29-1	TRBJ2-5	SVGVLSETQY
TRBV5-1	TRBJ2-2	ASSLHGINTGELF
TRBV29-1	TRBJ2-3	SASETSGTSTDTQY
TRBV20-1	TRBJ2-1	SASGTGFVNYNEQF
TRBV4-1	TRBJ2-5	ASSQGVTARKSRGETQY
TRBV20-1	TRBJ2-7	SARVGGRGRREQY
TRBV5-1	TRBJ2-1	ASSFSGRSVVSEQF
TRBV5-1	TRBJ2-3	ASSTGRDSDGDTQY
TRBV5-6	TRBJ2-5	ASSLGVPEETQY
TRBV5-1	TRBJ2-1	ASSKLRDRNEQF
TRBV30	TRBJ2-1	AWTKQVGSYNEQF
TRBV29-1	TRBJ2-2	SVPIAGTGELF
TRBV5-1	TRBJ1-5	ASSLGQGKGQPQH
TRBV20-1	TRBJ2-7	SAIPGNYEQY
TRBV5-1	TRBJ2-3	ASSDVRGDTQY
TRBV20-1	TRBJ2-1	SARTFGLAGINEQF
TRBV18	TRBJ2-5	ASSPRTGRKETQY
TRBV6-5	TRBJ2-4	ASSSRVTAKNIQY
TRBV12-3/TRBV12-4	TRBJ1-2	ASSLYRGALYGYT
TRBV5-1	TRBJ2-1	ASSLVSLSSSYNEQF
TRBV7-6	TRBJ2-1	ASSLSPGSPYNEQF
TRBV18	TRBJ1-1	ASSPLGRVGTEAF
TRBV19	TRBJ2-1	ASQREPNEQF
TRBV6-1	TRBJ2-2	ASSPLGVENTGELF
TRBV11-2	TRBJ2-2	ASSRGLAGGQLTGELF
TRBV12-3/TRBV12-4	TRBJ2-3	ASSRSGLSTDTQY